Here is one T cell receptor beta chain with its context. Using immunoSEQ multiplex PCR, the repertoire was profiled, and TCRdb retains in-frame clones only, with some absent. There are 80,000 to 100,000 clones in the sample; more than 90% occur only once, and 10% to 15% lies in the top ten. The data are from a study of T cell responses to AZD1222 COVID-19 vaccine. Across the whole study: Second-dose schedules of about 4 or about 12 weeks were combined.

Material: peripheral blood, obtained on day 0 of AZD1222 vaccination. The sequence was collected from an adult in good health.

The CDR3 DNA follows: TGTGCCAGCAGCCAGAGCAGTGGGAGTTTTAACTATGGCTACACCTTC. Translated, it gives CASSQSSGSFNYGYTF. The chain carries TRBV14 and TRBJ1-2; D not certain. The CDR3 is 16 residues long. Germline V gene sequence: CDR1 SGHDN, CDR2 FVKESK. V lost 3 bases and J lost 1, with 15 bases in between.